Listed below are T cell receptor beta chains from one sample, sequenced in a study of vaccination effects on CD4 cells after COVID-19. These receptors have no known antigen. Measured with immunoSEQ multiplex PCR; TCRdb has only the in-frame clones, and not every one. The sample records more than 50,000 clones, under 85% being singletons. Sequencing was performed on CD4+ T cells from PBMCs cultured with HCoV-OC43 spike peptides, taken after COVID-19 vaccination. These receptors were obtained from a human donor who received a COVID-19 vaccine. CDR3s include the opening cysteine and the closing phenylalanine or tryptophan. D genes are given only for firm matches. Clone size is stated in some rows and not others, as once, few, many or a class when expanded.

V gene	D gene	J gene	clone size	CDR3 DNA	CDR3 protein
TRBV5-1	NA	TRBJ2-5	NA	TGCGCCAGCAGCTTGGTTCGACAGCGGCTAGAAGAGACCCAGTACTTC	CASSLVRQRLEETQYF
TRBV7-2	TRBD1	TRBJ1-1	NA	TGTGCCAGCAGCTTGCAACAGGGGGCCAACACTGAAGCTTTCTTT	CASSLQQGANTEAFF
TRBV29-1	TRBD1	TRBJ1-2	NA	TGCAGCGTTGAACCTAACAGGGGGGGAGGCTACACCTTC	CSVEPNRGGGYTF
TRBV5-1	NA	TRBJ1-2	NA	TGCGCCAGCAGAAAGTATGGACAGAACTATGGCTACACCTTC	CASRKYGQNYGYTF
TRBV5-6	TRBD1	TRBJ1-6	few	TGTGCCAGCAGCCCAACTGAGAATCGACAGGGAGGGTCACCCCTCCACTTT	CASSPTENRQGGSPLHF
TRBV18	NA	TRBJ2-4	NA	TGTGCCAGCTCACCTCCTAACATAGCCAAAAACATTCAGTACTTC	CASSPPNIAKNIQYF
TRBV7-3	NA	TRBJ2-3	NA	TGTGCCAGCAGCTTACAGGCAGGGAGCACAGATACGCAGTATTTT	CASSLQAGSTDTQYF
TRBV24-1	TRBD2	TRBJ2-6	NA	TGTGCCACCAGCCTTAGCGGGGGGGCTGGGGCCAACGTCCTGACTTTC	CATSLSGGAGANVLTF
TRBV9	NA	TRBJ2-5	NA	TGTGCCAGCAGCGTAGGGGGCTGGTTTGGGGAAGAGACCCAGTACTTC	CASSVGGWFGEETQYF
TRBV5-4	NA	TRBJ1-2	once	TGTGCCAGCAGCTTGGACACTAACTATGGCTACACCTTC	CASSLDTNYGYTF
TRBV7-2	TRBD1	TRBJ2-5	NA	TGTGCCAGCAGCTTAGGAGGGGGACAGAAAGAGACCCAGTACTTC	CASSLGGGQKETQYF
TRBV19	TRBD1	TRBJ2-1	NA	TGTGCCAGTTCCGGGACAGGGTTCAATGAGCAGTTCTTC	CASSGTGFNEQFF
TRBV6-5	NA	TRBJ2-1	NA	TGTGCCAGCAGGCAGAGCTCCTACAATGAGCAGTTCTTC	CASRQSSYNEQFF
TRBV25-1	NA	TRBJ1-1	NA	TGTGCCAGCAGTGTCCAGGGCCGGGTTCCCCGGGCTTTCTTT	CASSVQGRVPRAFF
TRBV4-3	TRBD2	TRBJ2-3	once	TGCGCCAGCAGCCAGCAAAGCGGGGGGAACGCAGATACGCAGTATTTT	CASSQQSGGNADTQYF
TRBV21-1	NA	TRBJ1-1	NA	TGTGCCAGCAGTTCAATTCGCACTGAAGCTTTCTTT	CASSSIRTEAFF
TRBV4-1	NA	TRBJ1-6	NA	TGCGCCAGCAGCCAAGTGGGACGGGGGTTCGGTTCACCCCTCCACTTT	CASSQVGRGFGSPLHF
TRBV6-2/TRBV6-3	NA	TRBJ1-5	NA	TGTGCCAGCAGTCCCCCTTCCGGGCAGCCCCAGCATTTT	CASSPPSGQPQHF
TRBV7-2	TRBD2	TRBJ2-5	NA	TGTGCCAGCAGCACCGTAGCGGGGCCCTCGAAGACCCAGTACTTC	CASSTVAGPSKTQYF
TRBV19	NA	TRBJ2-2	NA	TGTGCCAGTAGTATAGATCGGGGATACGGTGACACCGGGGAGCTGTTTTTT	CASSIDRGYGDTGELFF
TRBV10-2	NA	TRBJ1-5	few	TGCGCCAGCAGTGAACGGCCAAATCAGCCCCAGCATTTT	CASSERPNQPQHF
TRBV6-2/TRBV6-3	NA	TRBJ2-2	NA	TGTGCCAGCAGTTACCCGCCCGGCAGGGCGGTGGGCGCCGGGGAGCTGTTTTTT	CASSYPPGRAVGAGELFF
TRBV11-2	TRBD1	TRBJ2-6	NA	TGTGCCAGCAGCTTAGGAGGGACAGGCTACTCTGGGGCCAACGTCCTGACTTTC	CASSLGGTGYSGANVLTF
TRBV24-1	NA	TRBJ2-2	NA	TGTGCCACCAGTGAATTGGACACCGGGGAGCTGTTTTTT	CATSELDTGELFF
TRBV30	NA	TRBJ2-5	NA	TGTGCCTGGAGTGGTAACCAAGAGACCCAGTACTTC	CAWSGNQETQYF
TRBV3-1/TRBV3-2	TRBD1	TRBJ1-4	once	TGTGCCAGCAGCCAAGAGACAGGGACTAGTGAAAAACTGTTTTTT	CASSQETGTSEKLFF
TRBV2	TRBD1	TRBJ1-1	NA	TGTGCCAGCAGTAATCAGGGGGCGGGTACTGAAGCTTTCTTT	CASSNQGAGTEAFF
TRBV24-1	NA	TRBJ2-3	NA	TGTGCCACCAGTGACCCCGTTGGGACAGATACGCAGTATTTT	CATSDPVGTDTQYF
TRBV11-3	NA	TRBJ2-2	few	TGTGCCAGCAGCTTAGATTTTACCGGGGAGCTGTTTTTT	CASSLDFTGELFF
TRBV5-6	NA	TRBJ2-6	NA	TGTGCCAGCAGCTTCGCAGGGTCTGGGGCCAACGTCCTGACTTTC	CASSFAGSGANVLTF
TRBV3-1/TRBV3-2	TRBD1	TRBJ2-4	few	TGTGCCAGCAGCCAAGATAGGGGGCACATTCAGTACTTC	CASSQDRGHIQYF
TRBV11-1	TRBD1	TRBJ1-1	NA	TGTGCCAGCAGCTTAGGGCAGGGGGCGTGGGGCACTGAAGCTTTCTTT	CASSLGQGAWGTEAFF
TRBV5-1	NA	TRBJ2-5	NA	TGCGCCAGCAGCTTGGCCGGGTATAGTCTGGAAAAAGAGACCCAGTACTTC	CASSLAGYSLEKETQYF
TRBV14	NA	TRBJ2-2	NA	TGTGCCAGCAGCTGGGGACAAGGGAGTAACACCGGGGAGCTGTTTTTT	CASSWGQGSNTGELFF
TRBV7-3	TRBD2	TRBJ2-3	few	TGTGCCAGCAGCCCACGAGGGCTAGCGGGGGGGCCAGGCACAGATACGCAGTATTTT	CASSPRGLAGGPGTDTQYF
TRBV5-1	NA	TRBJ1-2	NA	TGCGCCAGCAGCGCGGCTCTGGATGGCTACACCTTC	CASSAALDGYTF
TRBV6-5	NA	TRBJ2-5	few	TGTGCCAGCAGCCAAGTTCAAGAGACCCAGTACTTC	CASSQVQETQYF
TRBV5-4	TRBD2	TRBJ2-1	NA	TGTGCCAGCAGCTCCGGACTAGCGGGGGCCTCGAGCTCCTACAATGAGCAGTTCTTC	CASSSGLAGASSSYNEQFF
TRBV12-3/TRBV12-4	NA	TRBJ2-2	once	TGTGCCAGCAGTGGGCAGGGGTCCGGGGAGCTGTTTTTT	CASSGQGSGELFF
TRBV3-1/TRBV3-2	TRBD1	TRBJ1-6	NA	TGTGCCAGCAGCTTGGGACAGGGGAGTTCACCCCTCCACTTT	CASSLGQGSSPLHF
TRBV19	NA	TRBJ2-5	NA	TGTGCCAGTAGTACCCGTCTGGCGGCCGGAGGGACCCAGTACTTC	CASSTRLAAGGTQYF
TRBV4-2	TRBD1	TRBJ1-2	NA	TGTGCCAGCAGCCAAACCTTGACAGGGGGCGGTGGCTACACCTTC	CASSQTLTGGGGYTF
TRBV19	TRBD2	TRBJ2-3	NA	TGTGCCAGTAGTATGGCTCCTATAGCGGGGGGTGCAGATACGCAGTATTTT	CASSMAPIAGGADTQYF
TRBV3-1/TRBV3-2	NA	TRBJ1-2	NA	TGTGCCAGCAGCCAAGGTCGGACAGACCCCTATGGCTACACCTTC	CASSQGRTDPYGYTF
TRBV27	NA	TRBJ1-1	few	TGTGCCAGCAGTGTCTCAGTTGGCACGAACACTGAAGCTTTCTTT	CASSVSVGTNTEAFF